One and the same sample provided the 8 T cell receptor beta chains below, sequenced in a study of blood T cell repertoires in COVID-19. Data came from immunoSEQ multiplex PCR; TCRdb stores just in-frame clones and leaves some out. The sample shows about 160,000 clones, roughly 85% of them seen only once. Sequencing was carried out using peripheral blood. These receptors came from a human donor with acute or convalescent COVID-19. The donor label of this sample is uncertain.

The V and J genes are TRBV4-2 and TRBJ1-2, with TRBD1 identical over 7 bases. Germline V lookup: CDR1 LGHNA, CDR2 YNFKEQ. The junction had 15 bases not matched to a gene; V was cut back by 0 bases and J by 5 bases. There are 18 residues in the CDR3. CDR3 nucleotide sequence: TGTGCCAGCAGCCAAGATAGGGGCAGGGGGGCGACTGGATATGGCTACACCTTC. Amino acids: CASSQDRGRGATGYGYTF.

V is TRBV4-1 and J is TRBJ1-6; possibly TRBD1 for D (5 bases). The V end lost 0 bases, the J end lost 9 bases, and 12 bases lay between the germline ends. The V gene's germline CDR1 is MGHRA and CDR2 YSYEKL. The CDR3 totals 15 residues. CDR3 protein: CASSQDPGGRSPLHF. The CDR3 DNA is TGCGCCAGCAGCCAAGATCCCGGGGGACGTTCACCCCTCCACTTT.

The chain recombines TRBV7-3 with TRBJ1-6, with D unresolved. CDR1 and CDR2 from the germline V gene are SGHTA and FQGTGA. Deletions cut 5 bases from V and 5 bases from J, with 10 bases between. This CDR3 is 14 amino acids long. DNA of the CDR3: TGTGCCAGCAGCGCGGGCCCCAATAATTCACCCCTCCACTTT. Translation gives CASSAGPNNSPLHF. The full variable domain, with the rest looked up from reference TRBV7-3 and TRBJ1-6, is GAGVSQTPSNKVTEKGKYVELRCDPISGHTALYWYRQSLGQGPEFLIYFQGTGAADDSGLPNDRFFAVRPEGSVSTLKIQRTERGDSAVYLCASSAGPNNSPLHFGNGTRLTVT.

CDR3 nucleotides: TGTGCCAGCTCACCTCCGGGACAGAAAAACATTCAGTACTTC. It is translated as CASSPPGQKNIQYF. The chain links TRBV18 to TRBJ2-4; 7 nucleotides agree with TRBD1. The trim removed 3 bases at V and 4 bases at J, leaving 3 bases unmatched. CDR1 and CDR2 (germline): KGHSH, LQKENI. The CDR3 has 14 amino acids.

The chain joins TRBV10-2 to TRBJ1-5; D perhaps matches TRBD1 (5 bases). Germline CDR1 is WSHSY and CDR2 is SAAADI. With 2 bases removed from V and 4 bases from J, the gap between germline ends came to 12 bases. There are 15 residues in the CDR3. The CDR3 spells CASSEDGGNNQPQHF. CDR3 bases: TGCGCCAGCAGTGAGGACGGGGGGAATAATCAGCCCCAGCATTTT.

The chain employs TRBV24-1 and TRBJ1-2, with 8 bases identical to TRBD1. The junction had 3 bases not matched to a gene; V was cut back by 4 bases and J by 3 bases. Germline-derived CDR1 and CDR2 are KGHDR and SFDVKD. This CDR3 region has 14 residues. The CDR3: CATSDPTGDYGYTF. The CDR3 nucleotides read TGTGCCACCAGTGACCCGACAGGGGACTATGGCTACACCTTC.

This rearrangement joins TRBV7-2 to TRBJ2-7; D might be TRBD2 (6 bases). Trimming shortened V by 4 bases and J by 6 bases, and 10 bases separated the two germline ends. This CDR3 region has 12 residues. Germline CDR1 SGHTA, CDR2 FQGNSA. CDR3 nucleotides: TGTGCCAGCAGCTCCCAGGGAGGCGAGCAGTACTTC. It yields the protein CASSSQGGEQYF.

V usage is TRBV5-1 and J usage is TRBJ2-1; D is ambiguous. The germline CDR1 and CDR2 sequences are SGHRS and YFSETQ. The CDR3 length is 16 residues. V shed 1 base and J shed 0 bases, with 11 bases lying between them. This CDR3 is CASSLPRVPSYNEQFF. CDR3 nucleotide sequence: TGCGCCAGCAGCTTGCCCCGTGTCCCCTCCTACAATGAGCAGTTCTTC.